The clone carrying this T cell receptor (beta chain) was seen only a few times. The RNA, about 0.5 to 1 ug, was put through reverse transcription using random hexamers. TCRdb re-called the immunoSEQ multiplex PCR reads with MiXCR, one entry per CDR3 protein. This sample has under 200,000 distinct CDR3 sequences, with roughly 91% found just once. These data originate in a study of CD8 T cells in Susac syndrome. V lost 2 bases to trimming and J lost 0 bases, with 0 bases between them. CDR1 MGHDK and CDR2 SYGVNS come from the germline V gene. The CDR3 is 12 amino acids. The Susac syndrome patients fit the recently defined diagnostic criteria for definite or probable disease.

The rearrangement joins TRBV25-1 to TRBJ2-3; D gene ambiguous. The receptor was isolated from a human donor with Susac syndrome. Sequences were obtained from CD4+ T cells from PBMCs. The CDR3 loop is CASSESTDTQYF. The CDR3 coding sequence is TGTGCCAGCAGTGAAAGCACAGATACGCAGTATTTT.